This T cell receptor (beta chain) was sequenced for a study of blood T cell repertoires in COVID-19. In the study overall: The cDNA or gDNA used as material had been derived from T cells, B-cell-depleted T cells, or PBMCs.

Profiling relied on immunoSEQ multiplex PCR, and the TCRdb table lists in-frame clones only, not all of them. The sample carries 100,000 to 150,000 clones, approximately 90% recorded once. The clonotype comes from a human donor in a cohort sampled during active COVID-19. What was sequenced was peripheral blood.

For the CDR3, the DNA is TGCGCCAGCAGTGAGTCCTGGGGCCGGACAAGCTCTGGGGCCAACGTCCTGACTTTC. It is translated as CASSESWGRTSSGANVLTF. The chain uses TRBV10-2 and TRBJ2-6; a possible D gene is TRBD1 (5 bases). Trimming took off 0 bases at V and 0 bases at J, with 15 bases between the two ends. CDR3 length equals 19 residues. CDR1 is WSHSY and CDR2 is SAAADI in the germline V gene.